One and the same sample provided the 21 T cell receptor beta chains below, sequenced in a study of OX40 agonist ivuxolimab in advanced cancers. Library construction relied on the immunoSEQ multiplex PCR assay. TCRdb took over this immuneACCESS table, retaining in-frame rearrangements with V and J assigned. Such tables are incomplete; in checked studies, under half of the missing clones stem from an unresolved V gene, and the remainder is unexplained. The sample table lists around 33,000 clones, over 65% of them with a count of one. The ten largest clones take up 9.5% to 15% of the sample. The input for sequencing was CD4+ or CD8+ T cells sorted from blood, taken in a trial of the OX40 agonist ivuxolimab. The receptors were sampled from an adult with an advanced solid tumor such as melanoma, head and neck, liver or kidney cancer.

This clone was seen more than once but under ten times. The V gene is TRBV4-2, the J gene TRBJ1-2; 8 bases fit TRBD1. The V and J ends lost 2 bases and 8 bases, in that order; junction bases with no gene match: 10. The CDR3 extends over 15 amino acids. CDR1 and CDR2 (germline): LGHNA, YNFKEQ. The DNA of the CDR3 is TGTGCCAGCAGCCAACAGGGGGCGAATGTGGAAGGCTACACCTTC. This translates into CASSQQGANVEGYTF.

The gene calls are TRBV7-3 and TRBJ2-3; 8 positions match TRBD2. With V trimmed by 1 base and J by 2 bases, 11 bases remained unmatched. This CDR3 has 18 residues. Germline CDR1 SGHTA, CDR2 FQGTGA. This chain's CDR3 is CASSLSTSGRYYTDTQYF. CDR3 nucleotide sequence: TGTGCCAGCAGCTTAAGTACTAGCGGCCGATACTACACAGATACGCAGTATTTT.

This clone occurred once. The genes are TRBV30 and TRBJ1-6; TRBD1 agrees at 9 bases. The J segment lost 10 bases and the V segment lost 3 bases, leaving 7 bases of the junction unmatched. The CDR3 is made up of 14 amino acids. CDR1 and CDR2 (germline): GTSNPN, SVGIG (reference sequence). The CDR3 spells CAWSPGQGQSPLHF. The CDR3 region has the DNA TGTGCCTGGAGCCCGGGACAGGGACAATCACCCCTCCACTTT.

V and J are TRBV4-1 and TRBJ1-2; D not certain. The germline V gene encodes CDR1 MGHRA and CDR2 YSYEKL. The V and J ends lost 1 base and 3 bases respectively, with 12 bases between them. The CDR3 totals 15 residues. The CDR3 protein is CASSQVPPGYYGYTF. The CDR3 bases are TGCGCCAGCAGCCAAGTCCCCCCGGGGTACTATGGCTACACCTTC.

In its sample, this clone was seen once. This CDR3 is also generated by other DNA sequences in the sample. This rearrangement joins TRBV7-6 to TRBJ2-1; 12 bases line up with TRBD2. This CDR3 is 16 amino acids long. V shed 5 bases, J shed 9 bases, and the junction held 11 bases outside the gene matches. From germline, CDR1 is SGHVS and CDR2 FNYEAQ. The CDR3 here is CASSPALAGGPSEQFF. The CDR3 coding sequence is TGTGCCAGCAGCCCGGCCCTAGCGGGAGGGCCTAGTGAGCAGTTCTTC.

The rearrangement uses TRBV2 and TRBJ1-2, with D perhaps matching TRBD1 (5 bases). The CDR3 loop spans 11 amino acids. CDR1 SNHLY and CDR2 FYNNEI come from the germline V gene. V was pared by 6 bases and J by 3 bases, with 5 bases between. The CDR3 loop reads CASRGHYGYTF. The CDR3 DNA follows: TGTGCCAGCAGGGGGCACTATGGCTACACCTTC.

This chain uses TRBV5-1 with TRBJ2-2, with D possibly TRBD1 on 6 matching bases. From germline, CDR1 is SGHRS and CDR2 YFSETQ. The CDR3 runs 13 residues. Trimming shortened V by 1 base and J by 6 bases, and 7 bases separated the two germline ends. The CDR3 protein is CASSLWTAGELFF. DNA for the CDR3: TGCGCCAGCAGCTTGTGGACAGCCGGGGAGCTGTTTTTT.

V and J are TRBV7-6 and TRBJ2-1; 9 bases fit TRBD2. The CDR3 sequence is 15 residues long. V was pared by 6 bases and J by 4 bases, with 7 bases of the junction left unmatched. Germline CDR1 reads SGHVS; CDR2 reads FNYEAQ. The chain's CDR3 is CASSYGGRAYNEQFF. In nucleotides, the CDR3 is TGTGCCAGCAGTTATGGCGGGAGGGCATACAATGAGCAGTTCTTC. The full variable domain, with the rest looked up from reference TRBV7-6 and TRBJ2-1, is GAGVSQSPRYKVTKRGQDVALRCDPISGHVSLYWYRQALGQGPEFLTYFNYEAQQDKSGLPNDRFSAERPEGSISTLTIQRTEQRDSAMYRCASSYGGRAYNEQFFGPGTRLTVL.

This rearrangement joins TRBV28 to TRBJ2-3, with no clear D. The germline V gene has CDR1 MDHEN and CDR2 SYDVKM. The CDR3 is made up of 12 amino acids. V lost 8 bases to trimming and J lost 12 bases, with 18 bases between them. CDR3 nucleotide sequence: TGTGCCAGCGGCGTGGGATCCCCGGCCCAGTATTTT. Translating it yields CASGVGSPAQYF.

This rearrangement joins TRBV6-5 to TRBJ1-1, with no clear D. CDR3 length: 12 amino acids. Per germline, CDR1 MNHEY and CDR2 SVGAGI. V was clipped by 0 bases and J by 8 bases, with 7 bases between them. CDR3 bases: TGTGCCAGCAGTTACTCGACGGGGGAAGCTTTCTTT. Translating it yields CASSYSTGEAFF.

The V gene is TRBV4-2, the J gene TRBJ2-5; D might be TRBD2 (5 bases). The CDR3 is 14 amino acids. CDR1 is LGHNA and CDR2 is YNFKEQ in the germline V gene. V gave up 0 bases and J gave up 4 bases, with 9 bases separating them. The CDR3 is CASSQDLRGETQYF. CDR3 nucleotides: TGTGCCAGCAGCCAAGATCTCCGGGGAGAGACCCAGTACTTC.

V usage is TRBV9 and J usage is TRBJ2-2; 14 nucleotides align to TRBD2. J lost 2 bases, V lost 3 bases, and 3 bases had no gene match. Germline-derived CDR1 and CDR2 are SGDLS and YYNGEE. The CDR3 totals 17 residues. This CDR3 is CASSGGLAGANTGELFF. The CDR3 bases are TGTGCCAGCAGCGGGGGACTAGCGGGAGCCAACACCGGGGAGCTGTTTTTT.

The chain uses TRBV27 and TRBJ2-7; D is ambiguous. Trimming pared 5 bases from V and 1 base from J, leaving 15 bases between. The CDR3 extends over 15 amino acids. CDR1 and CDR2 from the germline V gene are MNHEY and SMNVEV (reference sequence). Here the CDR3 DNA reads TGTGCCAGCAGTGTAAGTGGATCCTTATCCTACGAGCAGTACTTC. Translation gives CASSVSGSLSYEQYF.

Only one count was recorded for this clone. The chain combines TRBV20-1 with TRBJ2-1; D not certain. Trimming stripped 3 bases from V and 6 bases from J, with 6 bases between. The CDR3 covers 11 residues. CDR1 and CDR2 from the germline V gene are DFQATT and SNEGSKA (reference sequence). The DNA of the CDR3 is TGCAGTGCTAGTTTGGGCAATGAGCAGTTCTTC. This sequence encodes CSASLGNEQFF.

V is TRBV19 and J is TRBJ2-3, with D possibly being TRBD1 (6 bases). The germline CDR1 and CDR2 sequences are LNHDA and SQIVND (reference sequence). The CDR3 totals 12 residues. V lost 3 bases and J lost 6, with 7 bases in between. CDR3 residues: CASSMGADTQYF. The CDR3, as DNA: TGTGCCAGTAGTATGGGGGCTGATACGCAGTATTTT.

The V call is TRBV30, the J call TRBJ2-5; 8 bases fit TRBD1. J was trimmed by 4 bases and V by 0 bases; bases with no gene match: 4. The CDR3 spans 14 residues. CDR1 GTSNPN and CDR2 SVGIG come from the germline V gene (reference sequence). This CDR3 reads CAWSVGQGRETQYF. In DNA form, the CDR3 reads TGTGCCTGGAGTGTCGGACAGGGCCGAGAGACCCAGTACTTC.

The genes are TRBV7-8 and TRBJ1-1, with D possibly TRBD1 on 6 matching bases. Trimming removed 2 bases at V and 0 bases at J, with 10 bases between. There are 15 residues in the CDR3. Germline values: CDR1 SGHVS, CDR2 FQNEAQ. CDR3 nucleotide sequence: TGTGCCAGCAGCTTATCTGAGGGGGTGAACACTGAAGCTTTCTTT. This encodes CASSLSEGVNTEAFF.

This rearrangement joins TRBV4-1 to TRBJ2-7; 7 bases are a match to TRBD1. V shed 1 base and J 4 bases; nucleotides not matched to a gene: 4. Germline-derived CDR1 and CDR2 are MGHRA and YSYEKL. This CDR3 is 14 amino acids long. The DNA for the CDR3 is TGCGCCAGCAGCCAAGTTTACAGGGGTTACGAGCAGTACTTC. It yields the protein CASSQVYRGYEQYF.

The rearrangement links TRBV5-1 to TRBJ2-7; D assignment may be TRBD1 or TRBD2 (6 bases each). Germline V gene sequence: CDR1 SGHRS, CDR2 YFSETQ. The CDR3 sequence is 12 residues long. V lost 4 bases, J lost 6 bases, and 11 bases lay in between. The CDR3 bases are TGCGCCAGCAGCCTAGGGGGGCCCGAGCAGTACTTC. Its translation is CASSLGGPEQYF.

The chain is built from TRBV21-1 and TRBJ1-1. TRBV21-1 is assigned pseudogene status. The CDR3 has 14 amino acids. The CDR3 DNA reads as TGTGCCAGCGGTAAAGGTCTCACTAACACTGAAGCTTTCTTT. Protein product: CASGKGLTNTEAFF.

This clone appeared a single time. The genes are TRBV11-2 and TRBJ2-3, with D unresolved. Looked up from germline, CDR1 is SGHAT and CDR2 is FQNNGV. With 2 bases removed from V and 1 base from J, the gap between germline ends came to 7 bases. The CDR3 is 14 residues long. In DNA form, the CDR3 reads TGTGCCAGCAGCTTACAGGTGCGCACAGATACGCAGTATTTT. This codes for CASSLQVRTDTQYF.